A selection of T cell receptor beta chains follows, all from one sample in a study of blood T cell repertoires in COVID-19. Only in-frame clones appear in the TCRdb table, and some are missing; sequencing was by immunoSEQ multiplex PCR. This table has under 250,000 clones, around 83% appearing once. Sequenced material: peripheral blood. The source of these receptors is a woman aged 45-65 years with acute or convalescent COVID-19. Each CDR3 is given with its conserved first and last residue. Fields, in order: D gene, J gene, V gene, clone size, CDR3 protein, CDR3 DNA. D genes are given only for firm matches. A clone size is listed for some rows: how often the clone was seen (once, few, many), or a class if it is expanded.

TRBD1 TRBJ1-4 TRBV5-4 - CASSSGGGGAPRNEKLFF TGTGCCAGCAGCTCAGGGGGCGGGGGGGCACCCCGTAATGAAAAACTGTTTTTT
- TRBJ1-6 TRBV5-6 - CASSLRLVQYNSPLHF TGTGCCAGCAGCTTGCGGTTGGTTCAATATAATTCACCCCTCCACTTT
TRBD2 TRBJ2-1 TRBV19 - CASSTGTSGRGEQFF TGTGCCAGTAGTACCGGGACTAGCGGGAGGGGAGAGCAGTTCTTC
TRBD1 TRBJ2-4 TRBV30 few CAWRGQGASLNIQYF TGTGCCTGGAGGGGACAGGGGGCATCGCTAAACATTCAGTACTTC
- TRBJ2-5 TRBV2 - CASSEVGSGKETQYF TGTGCCAGCAGTGAAGTCGGTAGCGGCAAAGAGACCCAGTACTTC
TRBD1 TRBJ1-2 TRBV10-3 many CAIRRTGDPYGYTF TGTGCCATCAGACGGACAGGGGACCCCTATGGCTACACCTTC
- TRBJ2-1 TRBV13 few CASSRTFEARNEQFF TGTGCCAGCAGCCGAACCTTCGAGGCCCGGAATGAGCAGTTCTTC
- TRBJ2-3 TRBV11-3 - CASSPGGGGKDTQYF TGTGCCAGCAGCCCGGGAGGAGGGGGGAAAGATACGCAGTATTTT
- TRBJ2-7 TRBV3-1/TRBV3-2 - CASSQIGTPYEQYF TGTGCCAGCAGCCAAATCGGTACTCCCTACGAGCAGTACTTC
TRBD2 TRBJ2-7 TRBV4-2 few CASSQGTREQYF TGTGCCAGCAGCCAAGGGACTAGAGAGCAGTACTTC
- TRBJ2-1 TRBV5-1 - CASSLVPPNINEQFF TGCGCCAGCAGCTTGGTCCCTCCGAACATCAATGAGCAGTTCTTC
- TRBJ2-3 TRBV7-9 once CASSLGRRADTQYF TGTGCCAGCAGCTTAGGGAGAAGAGCAGATACGCAGTATTTT
- TRBJ2-7 TRBV28 - CASSPYGSDGRNEQYF TGTGCCAGCAGCCCTTACGGCAGTGATGGGAGGAACGAGCAGTACTTC
TRBD1 TRBJ2-3 TRBV5-6 - CASRIRDRGRDTQYF TGTGCCAGCAGAATAAGGGACAGGGGGCGGGATACGCAGTATTTT
TRBD2 TRBJ2-1 TRBV28 - CASSSPLLAGPYNEQFF TGTGCCAGCAGTTCACCATTACTAGCGGGGCCCTACAATGAGCAGTTCTTC
- TRBJ2-7 TRBV2 - CASTGSYEQYF TGTGCCAGCACAGGCTCCTACGAGCAGTACTTC
TRBD2 TRBJ2-5 TRBV7-9 - CASSRGAGGPSETQYF TGTGCCAGCAGCCGGGGTGCGGGAGGGCCCTCGGAGACCCAGTACTTC
TRBD2 TRBJ2-1 TRBV5-6 - CASSLMDGRSYNEQFF TGTGCCAGCAGCTTGATGGACGGGAGGAGTTACAATGAGCAGTTCTTC
TRBD1 TRBJ1-2 TRBV6-2/TRBV6-3 many CASSYSGQGYGYTF TGTGCCAGCAGTTACTCGGGACAGGGTTATGGCTACACCTTC
- TRBJ2-5 TRBV28 - CASSPMDRPGQTQYF TGTGCCAGCAGTCCGATGGACAGACCCGGTCAGACCCAGTACTTC
- TRBJ1-1 TRBV30 - CAWVGQTNTEAFF TGTGCCTGGGTTGGACAGACCAACACTGAAGCTTTCTTT
- TRBJ2-3 TRBV29-1 - CSARNPGADTQYF TGCAGCGCTAGGAACCCAGGGGCAGATACGCAGTATTTT
TRBD1 TRBJ2-7 TRBV5-1 - CASSLVRPGTGTPEQYF TGCGCCAGCAGCTTGGTACGTCCGGGGACAGGGACTCCCGAGCAGTACTTC
- TRBJ2-1 TRBV5-8 - CASSLVRRTSSYNEQFF TGTGCCAGCAGCTTGGTGCGGCGAACTAGCTCCTACAATGAGCAGTTCTTC
TRBD1 TRBJ1-1 TRBV14 - CASSLGTANVGTEAFF TGTGCCAGCAGCCTCGGGACAGCAAACGTAGGCACTGAAGCTTTCTTT
- TRBJ1-2 TRBV28 - CASSWGTLDGYTF TGTGCCAGCAGTTGGGGGACTCTGGACGGCTACACCTTC
- TRBJ2-7 TRBV6-1 - CASREAGTYEQYF TGTGCCAGCAGAGAAGCCGGGACCTACGAGCAGTACTTC
TRBD1 TRBJ2-7 TRBV3-1/TRBV3-2 - CASSQVGDRGLHEQYF TGTGCCAGCAGCCAAGTCGGGGACAGGGGGCTCCACGAGCAGTACTTC
TRBD2 TRBJ2-5 TRBV20-1 - CSASGSGRALETQYF TGCAGTGCTAGTGGTAGCGGGAGGGCTTTGGAGACCCAGTACTTC
- TRBJ2-1 TRBV28 - CASSWRRDTAEQFF TGTGCCAGCAGTTGGCGGCGGGATACGGCTGAGCAGTTCTTC
- TRBJ1-2 TRBV13 - CASSFILGRRSDYTF TGTGCCAGCAGCTTTATTTTGGGGAGGCGGAGCGACTACACCTTC
- TRBJ1-5 TRBV6-5 - CASSDGQPIEPQHF TGTGCCAGCAGCGACGGACAGCCTATCGAGCCCCAGCATTTT
TRBD1 TRBJ1-6 TRBV30 - CAWSPGGWSPLHF TGTGCCTGGAGCCCAGGGGGTTGGTCACCCCTCCACTTT
- TRBJ2-3 TRBV24-1 few CATSDGAIWSSTDTQYF TGTGCCACCAGTGATGGGGCAATTTGGTCTAGCACAGATACGCAGTATTTT
- TRBJ1-3 TRBV5-4 - CASSWGRVGSGNTIYF TGTGCCAGCAGCTGGGGCCGGGTGGGCTCTGGAAACACCATATATTTT
- TRBJ2-2 TRBV5-1 - CASSLSTGNTGELFF TGCGCCAGCAGCTTGAGCACAGGGAACACCGGGGAGCTGTTTTTT
TRBD2 TRBJ2-5 TRBV4-1 once CASSQDWGGWLQETQYF TGCGCCAGCAGCCAAGACTGGGGGGGGTGGCTTCAAGAGACCCAGTACTTC
TRBD1 TRBJ2-7 TRBV7-9 - CASSADRASYEQYF TGTGCCAGCAGCGCCGACAGGGCCTCCTACGAGCAGTACTTC
- TRBJ2-7 TRBV20-1 - CSAQGGYEQYF TGCAGTGCCCAGGGAGGATACGAGCAGTACTTC
- TRBJ1-2 TRBV12-5 - CASGLPGVYGYTF TGTGCTAGTGGTTTACCAGGGGTCTATGGCTACACCTTC
TRBD2 TRBJ2-2 TRBV10-3 - CAISQGLAGVGELFF TGTGCCATCAGTCAGGGACTAGCGGGAGTCGGGGAGCTGTTTTTT
- TRBJ1-1 TRBV29-1 - CSVLLGLTEAFF TGCAGCGTTCTGTTGGGCCTCACTGAAGCTTTCTTT
- TRBJ1-1 TRBV15 - CATSRGNTEAFF TGTGCCACCTCTCGGGGGAACACTGAAGCTTTCTTT
- TRBJ2-7 TRBV19 - CASSIKLGAGLDEQYF TGTGCCAGTAGTATTAAATTGGGTGCAGGGTTGGACGAGCAGTACTTC
TRBD1 TRBJ2-3 TRBV5-5 - CASSLVGQGAVDTQYF TGTGCCAGCAGCTTGGTCGGCCAGGGGGCGGTAGATACGCAGTATTTT
TRBD2 TRBJ2-5 TRBV15 - CATSSPSGRTRETQYF TGTGCCACCAGCAGTCCTAGCGGGAGAACACGAGAGACCCAGTACTTC
TRBD1 TRBJ2-7 TRBV7-6 many CASSLPSGTVTYEQYF TGTGCCAGCAGTCTCCCTTCCGGGACAGTGACCTACGAGCAGTACTTC
- TRBJ2-7 TRBV18 - CASSPGSALLGSQYEQYF TGTGCCAGCTCACCAGGCAGCGCCCTACTAGGTTCACAGTACGAGCAGTACTTC
TRBD1 TRBJ2-1 TRBV4-1 few CASSQTQGRHNEQFF TGCGCCAGCAGCCAGACACAGGGGCGACACAATGAGCAGTTCTTC
- TRBJ1-6 TRBV5-5 - CASSSSGTYNSPLHF TGTGCCAGCAGCTCGTCCGGGACATATAATTCACCCCTCCACTTT
- TRBJ1-2 TRBV5-5 - CASSETANYGYTF TGTGCCAGCAGCGAGACAGCTAACTATGGCTACACCTTC
TRBD1 TRBJ1-4 TRBV2 - CASSQGGNEKLFF TGTGCCAGCTCACAGGGGGGGAATGAAAAACTGTTTTTT
TRBD2 TRBJ2-1 TRBV6-6 - CASTDRLAGAYNEQFF TGTGCCAGCACCGACCGACTAGCGGGGGCCTACAATGAGCAGTTCTTC